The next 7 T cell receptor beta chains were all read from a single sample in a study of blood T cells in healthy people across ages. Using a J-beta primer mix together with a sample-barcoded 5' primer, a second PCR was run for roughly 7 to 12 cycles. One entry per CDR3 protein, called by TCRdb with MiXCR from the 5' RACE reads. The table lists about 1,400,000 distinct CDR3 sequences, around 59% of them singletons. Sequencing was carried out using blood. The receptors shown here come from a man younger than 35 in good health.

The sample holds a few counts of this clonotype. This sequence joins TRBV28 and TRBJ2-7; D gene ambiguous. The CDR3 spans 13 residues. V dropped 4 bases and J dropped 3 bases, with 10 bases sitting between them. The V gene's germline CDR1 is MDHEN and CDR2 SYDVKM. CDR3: CASSSPPGYEQYF. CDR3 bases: TGTGCCAGCAGTTCCCCGCCAGGCTACGAGCAGTACTTC.

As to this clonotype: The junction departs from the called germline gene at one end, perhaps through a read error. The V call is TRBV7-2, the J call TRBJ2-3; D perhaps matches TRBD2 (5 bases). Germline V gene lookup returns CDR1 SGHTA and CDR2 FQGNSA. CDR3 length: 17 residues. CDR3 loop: CAGSLARAEALTDTQYF. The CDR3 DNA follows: TGTGCCGGCAGCTTAGCTCGAGCGGAGGCACTCACAGATACGCAGTATTTT. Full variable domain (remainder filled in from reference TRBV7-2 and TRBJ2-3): GAGVSQSPSNKVTEKGKDVELRCDPISGHTALYWYRQSLGQGLEFLIYFQGNSAPDKSGLPSDRFSAERTGGSVSTLTIQRTQQEDSAVYLCAGSLARAEALTDTQYFGPGTRLTVL.

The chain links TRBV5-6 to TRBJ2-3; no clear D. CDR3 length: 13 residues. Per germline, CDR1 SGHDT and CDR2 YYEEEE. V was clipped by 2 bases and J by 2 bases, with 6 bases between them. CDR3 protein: CASSFPVTDTQYF. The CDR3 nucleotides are TGTGCCAGCAGCTTTCCGGTCACAGATACGCAGTATTTT.

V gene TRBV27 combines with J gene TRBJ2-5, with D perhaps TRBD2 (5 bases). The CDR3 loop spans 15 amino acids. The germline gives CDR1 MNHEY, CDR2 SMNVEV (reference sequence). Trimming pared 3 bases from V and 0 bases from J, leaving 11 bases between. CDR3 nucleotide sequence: TGTGCCAGCAGTTTGCAGGACGGGGACCAAGAGACCCAGTACTTC. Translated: CASSLQDGDQETQYF.

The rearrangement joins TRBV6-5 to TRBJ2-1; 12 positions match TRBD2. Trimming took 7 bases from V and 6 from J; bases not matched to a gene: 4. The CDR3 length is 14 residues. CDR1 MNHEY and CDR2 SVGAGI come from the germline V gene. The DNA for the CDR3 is TGTGCCAGCATATCGGGACTAGCGGGCAATGAGCAGTTCTTC. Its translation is CASISGLAGNEQFF.

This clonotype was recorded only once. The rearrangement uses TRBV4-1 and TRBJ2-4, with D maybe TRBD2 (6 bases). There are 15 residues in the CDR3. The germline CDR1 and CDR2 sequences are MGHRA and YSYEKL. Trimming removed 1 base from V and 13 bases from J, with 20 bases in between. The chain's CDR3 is CASSQAGGGQGAQYF. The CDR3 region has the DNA TGCGCCAGCAGCCAAGCCGGGGGAGGACAAGGGGCCCAGTACTTC.

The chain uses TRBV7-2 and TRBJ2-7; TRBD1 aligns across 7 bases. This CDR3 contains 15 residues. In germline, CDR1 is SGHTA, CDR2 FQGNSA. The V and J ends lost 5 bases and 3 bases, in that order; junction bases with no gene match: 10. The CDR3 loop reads CASSPDRVKLYEQYF. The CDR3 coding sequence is TGTGCCAGCAGCCCAGACAGGGTGAAGCTCTACGAGCAGTACTTC.